The clone carrying this TCR beta chain has just one count. Clones were sequenced by immunoSEQ multiplex PCR, and TCRdb holds only the in-frame ones, with some missing. The table has some 390,000 clones, around nine tenths seen once. These data originate in a study of blood T cell repertoires in COVID-19. Germline CDR1 SGHAT, CDR2 FQNNGV. There are 16 residues in the CDR3. V was shortened by 6 bases and J by 2 bases, with 20 bases between the two germline ends. The origin of this receptor is a young woman who had recovered from COVID-19. The sequencing input was PBMCs or T cells enriched from blood (not recorded which). The V gene is TRBV11-2, the J gene TRBJ2-7, with D tentatively TRBD1 (5 bases). CDR3 protein: CASSPPHRSKPYEQYF. The CDR3, as DNA: TGTGCCAGCAGTCCACCTCACAGGTCCAAACCCTACGAGCAGTACTTC.